This record concerns one TCR beta chain sequence. Its target is unknown. Being one base from a much bigger clone, this may be a read error. This entry belongs to a study of post-analysis software for immune sequencing data. The overall study: The study covered relapsing-remitting, secondary progressive and progressive-relapsing courses of multiple sclerosis.

Overall study results and limits: Strong co-clustering by F measure was seen for same-batch samples. In patients, about 5 TRBV segments were more frequent than in controls, with TRBV5-6, TRBV5-1 and TRBV20-1 among them.

The CDR3 sequence is 11 residues long. Carried by the TCR beta cDNA libraries were unique molecular identifiers. TCRdb used MiXCR to reprocess the PCR reads, holding one entry per CDR3 protein. The data hold around 500,000 distinct CDR3 sequences, with under 40% observed a single time. The chain couples TRBV12-3 or TRBV12-4 to TRBJ2-1; D gene uncertain. The specimen was blood. This receptor was taken from a girl aged 2 to 17 with multiple sclerosis. The CDR3 loop reads CTSSLRDEQFF. CDR3 coding DNA: TGTACCAGCAGTTTACGGGATGAGCAGTTCTTC.